Presented here are 9 T cell receptor beta chains from one specimen sequenced in a study of early T cells in non-severe SARS-CoV-2 infection. TCRdb fed the 5' RACE reads into MiXCR, producing one record per CDR3 protein. The sample yields under 65,000 distinct CDR3 sequences, roughly 12% seen once. The sample consisted of whole blood. These receptors were taken from an adult who was a healthcare worker with PCR-confirmed SARS-CoV-2 infection or an uninfected control (not recorded which).

This clonotype showed up just a few times. The chain links TRBV29-1 to TRBJ1-1; D call uncertain. In germline, CDR1 is SQVTM, CDR2 ANQGSEA. Between the trimmed V and J ends, which lost 6 bases and 1 base, there was a span of 12 bases. The CDR3 is made up of 13 amino acids. In nucleotides, the CDR3 is TGCAGCGTGGCCCCCCAAGGGAACACTGAAGCTTTCTTT. Translating it yields CSVAPQGNTEAFF.

This clonotype was recorded a few times. This chain joins TRBV29-1 and TRBJ2-1; 8 positions agree with TRBD2. The CDR3 extends over 15 amino acids. The V segment lost 3 bases and the J segment 8 bases; nucleotides outside the gene matches: 12. The germline V gene has CDR1 SQVTM and CDR2 ANQGSEA. CDR3 DNA sequence: TGCAGCGTTGAGAGTCGGGAGGGCCCAAGGGATGAGCAGTTCTTC. This encodes CSVESREGPRDEQFF.

This chain connects TRBV20-1 to TRBJ2-1, with 8 nucleotides matching TRBD1. The CDR3 is made up of 16 amino acids. Germline loops: CDR1 DFQATT, CDR2 SNEGSKA (reference sequence). The junction had 9 bases not matched to a gene; V was cut back by 3 bases and J by 2 bases. The CDR3 nucleotides read TGCAGTGCTAGGGGGCGAGGACAGGGCACCTACAATGAGCAGTTCTTC. Protein sequence: CSARGRGQGTYNEQFF.

The V and J genes are TRBV20-1 and TRBJ2-1; D gene unclear. The germline V gene encodes CDR1 DFQATT and CDR2 SNEGSKA (reference sequence). Trimming removed 5 bases from V and 5 bases from J, with 4 bases in between. The CDR3 runs to 10 residues. CDR3 sequence reads: CSAENNEQFF. The CDR3 nucleotides are TGCAGTGCTGAAAACAATGAGCAGTTCTTC.

V is TRBV18 and J is TRBJ1-2; D is uncertain. The germline gives CDR1 KGHSH, CDR2 LQKENI. Trimming took 2 bases from V and 6 from J, leaving 13 bases between them. The length of the CDR3 is 14 residues. The CDR3 loop reads CASSPVRESNGYTF. DNA for the CDR3: TGTGCCAGCTCACCAGTAAGGGAAAGTAATGGCTACACCTTC.

This clonotype was seen only a few times. An end of the junction differs from the germline gene, which may be a read error. The rearrangement links TRBV5-1 to TRBJ1-1; perhaps TRBD1 as D (5 bases). Germline-derived CDR1 and CDR2 are SGHRS and YFSETQ. The CDR3 has 14 residues. CDR3 sequence reads: CASSYSLTDPEAFF. The CDR3 coding sequence is TGCGCCAGCAGCTACTCCCTGACAGACCCTGAGGCTTTCTTT.

A note on this clonotype: The junction departs from germline at one end; a sequencing error may be responsible. The gene calls are TRBV28 and TRBJ2-6, with D maybe TRBD2 (6 bases). The CDR3 is 18 amino acids. Germline values: CDR1 MDHEN, CDR2 SYDVKM. The CDR3 reads CASSGTSSLSSGVNVLTF. CDR3 in DNA: TGTGCCAGCAGTGGTACTAGCTCCCTGAGCTCTGGGGTCAACGTCCTGACTTTC.

V is TRBV5-1 and J is TRBJ2-5; no firm D call. The germline gives CDR1 SGHRS, CDR2 YFSETQ. This CDR3 comprises 13 residues. With 2 bases removed from V and 5 bases from J, the gap between germline ends came to 10 bases. The CDR3 reads CASSFGVRETQYF. The CDR3 DNA sequence: TGCGCCAGCAGCTTCGGAGTTCGGGAGACCCAGTACTTC.

The genes are TRBV29-1 and TRBJ2-1, with TRBD2 as a possible D gene (5 bases). V shed 5 bases and J shed 0 bases, with 14 bases lying between them. From germline, CDR1 is SQVTM and CDR2 ANQGSEA. This CDR3 contains 15 residues. The CDR3 DNA reads TGCAGCGTTTGCTCTGGGAGCAGCTCCTACAATGAGCAGTTCTTC. It codes for CSVCSGSSSYNEQFF.